The 20 T cell receptor beta chains below come from one sample, sequenced in a study of T cell responses to AZD1222 COVID-19 vaccine. Produced via immunoSEQ multiplex PCR; TCRdb's table is partial and in-frame only. Found here are 95,000 to 110,000 clones, 87% of them singletons; the top ten hold about 4.5%. This specimen was peripheral blood, taken on day 0 of AZD1222 vaccination. These TCRs come from an adult in good health.

This clone was observed a few times. CDR3 protein: CASSFGGMVAGELFF. The CDR3 DNA follows: TGTGCCAGCAGCTTCGGGGGAATGGTTGCCGGGGAGCTGTTTTTT. This rearrangement joins TRBV5-4 to TRBJ2-2; D might be TRBD2 (6 bases). Trimming took 2 bases from V and 6 from J, leaving 14 bases between them. Germline loops: CDR1 SGHNT, CDR2 YYREEE (reference sequence). The length of the CDR3 is 15 residues.

The chain carries TRBV4-3 and TRBJ2-1; D remains unclear. This CDR3 region has 16 residues. Germline CDR1 LGHNA, CDR2 YSLEER. V lost 0 bases to trimming and J lost 2 bases, with 11 bases between them. As DNA, the CDR3 is TGCGCCAGCAGCCAAGAGTGGATTCTTGCCTACAATGAGCAGTTCTTC. Encoded protein: CASSQEWILAYNEQFF.

This chain connects TRBV6-2 or TRBV6-3 to TRBJ2-2; D not resolved. The CDR3 contains 15 residues. Germline lookup yields CDR1 MNHEY and CDR2 SVGEGT. The V and J ends lost 2 bases and 0 bases respectively, with 7 bases between them. The CDR3 reads CASSYRNANTGELFF. Here the CDR3 DNA reads TGTGCCAGCAGTTACAGGAACGCGAACACCGGGGAGCTGTTTTTT.

The rearrangement uses TRBV9 and TRBJ2-7, with 9 bases fitting TRBD2. J lost 3 bases, V lost 0 bases, and 4 bases had no gene match. The CDR3 sequence is 15 residues long. Germline assignment: CDR1 SGDLS and CDR2 YYNGEE. The CDR3 DNA is TGTGCCAGCAGCGTAGGATTAGCGGGAGACTACGAGCAGTACTTC. Amino acid sequence: CASSVGLAGDYEQYF.

The gene calls are TRBV29-1 and TRBJ2-1; D may match TRBD1 or TRBD2 (6 bases each). From germline, CDR1 is SQVTM and CDR2 ANQGSEA. The V and J ends lost 4 bases and 7 bases respectively, with 14 bases between them. This CDR3 has 13 residues. CDR3 DNA sequence: TGCAGCGTTGTGCGGGATACAGGGAATGAGCAGTTCTTC. It translates to CSVVRDTGNEQFF.

The V gene is TRBV5-6, the J gene TRBJ1-1; the D gene is possibly TRBD1 (6 bases). With 1 base removed from V and 4 bases from J, the gap between germline ends came to 14 bases. This CDR3 spans 15 amino acids. The germline V gene has CDR1 SGHDT and CDR2 YYEEEE. CDR3 sequence (DNA): TGTGCCAGCAGCTTGCAGGGGTTGGGGGCCACTGAAGCTTTCTTT. Amino acids: CASSLQGLGATEAFF.

The rearrangement links TRBV7-2 to TRBJ1-3; D unresolved. This CDR3 has 15 amino acids. Between the trimmed V and J ends, which lost 2 bases and 0 bases, there was a span of 8 bases. CDR1 SGHTA and CDR2 FQGNSA come from the germline V gene. The CDR3 loop is CASSLMHSSGNTIYF. Written as DNA, the CDR3 is TGTGCCAGCAGCTTAATGCACAGCTCTGGAAACACCATATATTTT. Combining the CDR3 with reference TRBV7-2 and TRBJ1-3 gives the whole variable domain GAGVSQSPSNKVTEKGKDVELRCDPISGHTALYWYRQSLGQGLEFLIYFQGNSAPDKSGLPSDRFSAERTGGSVSTLTIQRTQQEDSAVYLCASSLMHSSGNTIYFGEGSWLTVV.

J is TRBJ1-4 and V is TRBV5-5; D call uncertain. V was clipped by 3 bases and J by 3 bases, with 6 bases between them. Germline V gene data show CDR1 as SGHKS and CDR2 as YYEKEE (reference sequence). CDR3 length equals 13 residues. The DNA for the CDR3 is TGTGCCAGCAGCTCGGGCGCTAATGAAAAACTGTTTTTT. This translates into CASSSGANEKLFF.

This rearrangement joins TRBV18 to TRBJ1-2; TRBD1 matches at 7 bases. Germline CDR1 reads KGHSH; CDR2 reads LQKENI. CDR3 length equals 16 residues. After removal of 0 bases from V and 5 bases from J, the junction contained 9 bases not matched to a gene. CDR3 region: CASSPPVGQVPYGYTF. DNA for the CDR3: TGTGCCAGCTCACCACCGGTCGGACAGGTCCCTTATGGCTACACCTTC.

CDR3 residues: CAISEGGTGSNYGYTF. The CDR3 DNA follows: TGTGCCATCAGTGAGGGTGGGACAGGGTCTAACTATGGCTACACCTTC. The V call is TRBV10-3, the J call TRBJ1-2, with TRBD1 matching over 9 bases. The CDR3 is 16 amino acids. V lost 2 bases, J lost 0 bases, and 4 bases stayed unmatched. Germline V gene lookup returns CDR1 ENHRY and CDR2 SYGVKD.

This clone was seen only once. The rearrangement uses TRBV21-1 and TRBJ2-2. TRBV21-1 corresponds to a pseudogene. The CDR3 sequence is 16 residues long. In DNA form, the CDR3 reads TGTGCCAGCAGCAAAGATCAGCCGACGAACACCGGGGAGCTGTTTTTT. This translates into CASSKDQPTNTGELFF.

V is TRBV6-5 and J is TRBJ1-2, with 9 bases that match TRBD1. The length of the CDR3 is 13 residues. Germline trimming cut 4 bases from V and 8 bases from J; bases unmatched to any gene: 5. CDR1 and CDR2 (germline): MNHEY, SVGAGI. This CDR3 reads CASSLGQGEGYTF. As DNA, the CDR3 is TGTGCCAGCAGTTTGGGACAGGGCGAAGGCTACACCTTC.

V gene TRBV10-3 combines with J gene TRBJ2-7; D is perhaps TRBD2 (6 bases). Germline CDR1 ENHRY, CDR2 SYGVKD. Trimming took off 5 bases at V and 1 base at J, with 15 bases between the two ends. This CDR3 region has 15 residues. CDR3 amino acids: CAISNAGTPSYEQYF. The CDR3 region has the DNA TGTGCCATCAGTAACGCCGGGACTCCGTCCTACGAGCAGTACTTC.

The chain couples TRBV18 to TRBJ1-4; weak D call: TRBD1 (6 bases). Per germline, CDR1 KGHSH and CDR2 LQKENI. This CDR3 spans 18 amino acids. Trimming cost V 4 bases and J 7 bases, with 25 bases left between them. The CDR3 bases are TGTGCCAGCTCACGCGTTGACTTCGGGGGCGAACTCGGTGAAAAACTGTTTTTT. This translates into CASSRVDFGGELGEKLFF.

V and J are TRBV15 and TRBJ1-2; possible D gene TRBD1, 6 bases. CDR3 length equals 14 residues. V lost 0 bases, J lost 5 bases, and 10 bases lay in between. CDR1 and CDR2 (germline): LNHNV, YYDKDF (reference sequence). The CDR3 DNA is TGTGCCACCAGCAGAGATCAGGGGCCGTATGGCTACACCTTC. Protein sequence: CATSRDQGPYGYTF.

The chain recombines TRBV10-3 with TRBJ1-1, with D uncertain. Trimming cost V 6 bases and J 2 bases, with 7 bases left between them. Looked up from germline, CDR1 is ENHRY and CDR2 is SYGVKD. The CDR3 loop spans 12 amino acids. DNA for the CDR3: TGTGCCATCAGAGCGGTAAACACTGAAGCTTTCTTT. It codes for CAIRAVNTEAFF.

V and J are TRBV30 and TRBJ1-3, with TRBD1 identical over 7 bases. The V segment lost 0 bases and the J segment 8 bases; nucleotides outside the gene matches: 7. In germline, CDR1 is GTSNPN, CDR2 SVGIG (reference sequence). The CDR3 totals 14 residues. CDR3 in DNA: TGTGCCTGGAGTGTAAGGGGACAGAGGGACACCATATATTTT. This gives the protein CAWSVRGQRDTIYF. Full variable domain (remainder filled in from reference TRBV30 and TRBJ1-3): SQTIHQWPATLVQPVGSPLSLECTVEGTSNPNLYWYRQAAGRGLQLLFYSVGIGQISSEVPQNLSASRPQDRQFILSSKKLLLSDSGFYLCAWSVRGQRDTIYFGEGSWLTVV.

The rearrangement links TRBV4-1 to TRBJ1-1, with D possibly matching TRBD1 (6 bases). The CDR3 has 15 amino acids. Germline V CDR1 and CDR2: MGHRA, YSYEKL. V was shortened by 1 base and J by 8 bases, with 17 bases between the two germline ends. The CDR3 DNA follows: TGCGCCAGCAGCCAAGCTTCAGGGGCCATAGCAGAAGCTTTCTTT. Amino acids: CASSQASGAIAEAFF.

The chain employs TRBV5-8 and TRBJ1-6, with 7 nucleotides matching TRBD1. Germline V gene lookup returns CDR1 SGHTS and CDR2 YDEGEE. Trimming took 4 bases from V and 6 from J; bases not matched to a gene: 4. There are 14 residues in the CDR3. The CDR3 sequence is CASSRGQVNSPLHF. CDR3 in DNA: TGTGCCAGCAGCCGAGGACAGGTTAATTCACCCCTCCACTTT. Complete variable domain (other parts from reference TRBV5-8 and TRBJ1-6): EAGVTQSPTHLIKTRGQQATLRCSPISGHTSVYWYQQALGLGLQFLLWYDEGEERNRGNFPPRFSGRQFPNYSSELNVNALELEDSALYLCASSRGQVNSPLHFGNGTRLTVT.

The V call is TRBV7-9, the J call TRBJ1-3; the D is unclear. Germline assignment: CDR1 SEHNR and CDR2 FQNEAQ (reference sequence). V gave up 1 base and J gave up 1 base, with 17 bases separating them. The CDR3 covers 18 residues. CDR3 nucleotides: TGTGCCAGCAGCTTAGAAGGGATCGGGAGCCGGTCTGGAAACACCATATATTTT. Translating it yields CASSLEGIGSRSGNTIYF. The complete variable domain, with remaining parts taken from reference TRBV7-9 and TRBJ1-3, reads DTGVSQNPRHKITKRGQNVTFRCDPISEHNRLYWYRQTLGQGPEFLTYFQNEAQLEKSRLLSDRFSAERPKGSFSTLEIQRTEQGDSAMYLCASSLEGIGSRSGNTIYFGEGSWLTVV.